Presented here are 21 T cell receptor beta chains from one specimen sequenced in a study of T cell responses to AZD1222 COVID-19 vaccine. Generated by immunoSEQ multiplex PCR, the TCRdb table keeps only in-frame clones and is missing some. The table records 250,000 to 300,000 clones, almost 95% of them present only once. The material sequenced was peripheral blood, taken 28 days after the second AZD1222 dose. These receptor sequences come from an adult who received the AZD1222 COVID-19 vaccine.

This clone has just a few counts. The rearrangement uses TRBV6-5 and TRBJ2-7; D is tentatively TRBD1 or TRBD2 (5 bases each). CDR1 is MNHEY and CDR2 is SVGAGI in the germline V gene. V shed 5 bases and J shed 6 bases, with 14 bases lying between them. CDR3 length: 13 amino acids. CDR3 DNA sequence: TGTGCCAGCAGTATTAACAGGAGGCGCGAGCAGTACTTC. Its protein is CASSINRRREQYF.

The chain couples TRBV19 to TRBJ1-5, with D perhaps matching TRBD1 (5 bases). In germline, CDR1 is LNHDA, CDR2 SQIVND (reference sequence). This CDR3 contains 13 residues. V dropped 6 bases and J dropped 0 bases, with 6 bases sitting between them. CDR3 residues: CASSQGSNQPQHF. The CDR3 coding sequence is TGTGCCAGTAGCCAGGGTAGCAATCAGCCCCAGCATTTT.

The chain joins TRBV6-5 to TRBJ2-1, with TRBD2 identical over 10 bases. The V gene end was trimmed by 3 bases and the J gene end by 10 bases; junction bases not matched to a gene: 0. The germline gives CDR1 MNHEY, CDR2 SVGAGI. The CDR3 runs to 12 residues. The CDR3 sequence is CASSYSGREQFF. The CDR3 bases are TGTGCCAGCAGTTATAGCGGGAGGGAGCAGTTCTTC.

Worth noting for this clone: Sequence at one end of the junction differs from germline and may be a read error. J is TRBJ1-6 and V is TRBV25-1; no firm D call. Looked up from germline, CDR1 is MGHDK and CDR2 is SYGVNS. The CDR3 totals 13 residues. The CDR3 is CASSQSSNSPLHF. CDR3 coding DNA: TGTGCCAGCAGTCAATCCTCTAATTCACCCCTCCACTTT.

The V and J genes are TRBV6-5 and TRBJ2-2; 7 bases match TRBD1. This CDR3 has 14 residues. CDR1 and CDR2 from the germline V gene are MNHEY and SVGAGI. With 5 bases clipped from V and 6 bases from J, the junction kept 6 bases outside the gene matches. CDR3: CASSQRQGSGELFF. CDR3 DNA: TGTGCCAGCAGTCAGAGACAGGGCTCCGGGGAGCTGTTTTTT.

This chain connects TRBV6-5 to TRBJ1-1; D gene unclear. CDR3 length: 15 residues. The ends were cut back, 3 bases at V and 4 bases at J, with 15 bases in the middle. The germline V gene has CDR1 MNHEY and CDR2 SVGAGI. The CDR3 DNA reads as TGTGCCAGCAGTTATCGAACAACTTATGGCACTGAAGCTTTCTTT. Translated, it gives CASSYRTTYGTEAFF.

This clone showed up just once. The chain links TRBV12-5 to TRBJ1-2, with 8 bases aligning to TRBD1. The CDR3 extends over 12 amino acids. Trimming at V came to 11 bases and at J to 6 bases, leaving 8 bases not matched to a gene. Germline V gene sequence: CDR1 LGHNT, CDR2 FRNRAP. The CDR3 sequence is CAPPRGRDGYTF. Here the CDR3 DNA reads TGTGCTCCCCCCAGGGGGCGGGATGGCTACACCTTC. The full variable domain, rest sourced from reference TRBV12-5 and TRBJ1-2, is DARVTQTPRHKVTEMGQEVTMRCQPILGHNTVFWYRQTMMQGLELLAYFRNRAPLDDSGMPKDRFSAEMPDATLATLKIQPSEPRDSAVYFCAPPRGRDGYTFGSGTRLTVV.

This CDR3 is CASSLFIGFETGELFF. The DNA of the CDR3 is TGTGCCAGCAGTTTATTTATTGGGTTCGAAACCGGGGAGCTGTTTTTT. This chain uses TRBV28 with TRBJ2-2, with D unresolved. This CDR3 is 16 amino acids long. Trimming shortened V by 1 base and J by 5 bases, and 14 bases separated the two germline ends. The germline V gene encodes CDR1 MDHEN and CDR2 SYDVKM.

The gene calls are TRBV12-3 or TRBV12-4 and TRBJ1-2; D possibly corresponds to TRBD1 (5 bases). This CDR3 has 12 amino acids. V was cut by 8 bases and J by 4 bases, with 11 bases left in between. CDR3 DNA: TGTGCCAGCGGGGGGATTGGCTATGGCTACACCTTC. It translates to CASGGIGYGYTF.

CDR3 region: CASSLDRNTGELFF. The CDR3, as DNA: TGTGCCAGCAGCTTAGACAGGAACACCGGGGAGCTGTTTTTT. The chain combines TRBV11-3 with TRBJ2-2; no firm D call. Looked up from germline, CDR1 is SGHNT and CDR2 is YENEEA. V was shortened by 0 bases and J by 1 base, with 3 bases between the two germline ends. This CDR3 is 14 amino acids long.

This chain uses TRBV19 with TRBJ2-1, with 10 bases that match TRBD2. Germline lookup yields CDR1 LNHDA and CDR2 SQIVND (reference sequence). The CDR3 runs 19 residues. After removal of 5 bases from V and 0 bases from J, the junction contained 13 bases not matched to a gene. CDR3 loop: CASSSSGGARFFSYNEQFF. As DNA, the CDR3 is TGTGCCAGTAGTTCGAGCGGGGGGGCTCGTTTTTTCTCCTACAATGAGCAGTTCTTC.

The chain is built from TRBV6-2 or TRBV6-3 and TRBJ1-5, with 10 bases that match TRBD1. CDR3 size: 14 residues. Germline-derived CDR1 and CDR2 are MNHEY and SVGEGT. The V and J ends lost 6 bases and 6 bases, in that order; junction bases with no gene match: 5. The CDR3 is CASSRTGGAQPQHF. Written as DNA, the CDR3 is TGTGCCAGCAGCAGGACAGGGGGTGCTCAGCCCCAGCATTTT.

The chain is built from TRBV6-6 and TRBJ1-4, with D tentatively TRBD1 (5 bases). Between the trimmed V and J ends, which lost 7 bases and 11 bases, there was a span of 20 bases. Looked up from germline, CDR1 is MNHNY and CDR2 is SVGAGI (reference sequence). The CDR3 sequence is 14 residues long. The CDR3, as DNA: TGTGCCAGCATCCCACGGGGCGGGGCGCGGAAACTGTTTTTT. Translation gives CASIPRGGARKLFF.

By proportion, this clone is medium-sized. The V and J genes are TRBV9 and TRBJ2-3; D uncertain. Germline CDR1 and CDR2: SGDLS and YYNGEE. The V gene lost 2 bases and the J gene lost 4 bases, with 17 bases spanning the gap. The CDR3 is made up of 16 amino acids. The CDR3 sequence is CASSVETPPAADTQYF. In DNA, the CDR3 is TGTGCCAGCAGCGTCGAGACACCCCCGGCGGCAGATACGCAGTATTTT. Filled out from reference TRBV9 and TRBJ2-3, the complete variable domain reads DSGVTQTPKHLITATGQRVTLRCSPRSGDLSVYWYQQSLDQGLQFLIQYYNGEERAKGNILERFSAQQFPDLHSELNLSSLELGDSALYFCASSVETPPAADTQYFGPGTRLTVL.

The chain joins TRBV11-1 to TRBJ2-7; D possibly corresponds to TRBD1 (6 bases). Deletions cut 1 base from V and 2 bases from J, with 12 bases between. This CDR3 has 15 residues. Germline CDR1 SGHAT, CDR2 FQDESV (reference sequence). CDR3 bases: TGTGCCAGCAGCTTAGGAGGGACATTAACCTACGAGCAGTACTTC. This encodes CASSLGGTLTYEQYF.

This clone has a single count. The gene calls are TRBV2 and TRBJ1-2; 9 bases agree with TRBD1. V was pared by 5 bases and J by 4 bases, with 8 bases of the junction left unmatched. Germline loops: CDR1 SNHLY, CDR2 FYNNEI. There are 15 residues in the CDR3. The CDR3 loop is CASSTTGGIGYGYTF. The CDR3 nucleotides are TGTGCCAGCAGTACTACAGGGGGCATAGGCTATGGCTACACCTTC.

This clone has just one count. The chain couples TRBV30 to TRBJ2-7; 15 bases are a match to TRBD2. The junction had 9 bases not matched to a gene; V was cut back by 0 bases and J by 6 bases. From germline, CDR1 is GTSNPN and CDR2 SVGIG (reference sequence). The CDR3 contains 17 residues. CDR3 in amino acids: CAWSVRTSGRALVEQYF. The CDR3 bases are TGTGCCTGGAGTGTCCGGACTAGCGGGAGGGCTTTGGTCGAGCAGTACTTC.

V usage is TRBV2 and J usage is TRBJ1-3; the D is unclear. CDR3 length: 13 amino acids. The germline V gene encodes CDR1 SNHLY and CDR2 FYNNEI. V gave up 5 bases and J gave up 2 bases, with 7 bases separating them. In DNA form, the CDR3 reads TGTGCCAGCAGTTCCGCCCCTGGAAACACCATATATTTT. Amino acid sequence: CASSSAPGNTIYF.

The chain is built from TRBV6-5 and TRBJ2-7, with 8 bases lining up with TRBD1. The V gene end was trimmed by 6 bases and the J gene end by 2 bases; junction bases not matched to a gene: 6. This CDR3 region has 14 residues. Germline CDR1 reads MNHEY; CDR2 reads SVGAGI. The CDR3 region is CASRTGDQPYEQYF. The CDR3 DNA follows: TGTGCCAGCAGGACAGGGGATCAGCCCTACGAGCAGTACTTC.

This clone occurred once. The chain couples TRBV19 to TRBJ2-7; TRBD2 is a possible D gene (6 bases). Germline V lookup: CDR1 LNHDA, CDR2 SQIVND (reference sequence). The CDR3 covers 16 residues. The V end was cut by 5 bases, the J end by 0 bases, with 17 bases between. CDR3 residues: CASSLTLTGVSYEQYF. The DNA for the CDR3 is TGTGCCAGTAGTCTCACCCTCACGGGGGTCTCCTACGAGCAGTACTTC.

The rearrangement uses TRBV6-5 and TRBJ2-5, with D perhaps matching TRBD1 (6 bases). Germline-derived CDR1 and CDR2 are MNHEY and SVGAGI. This CDR3 comprises 12 residues. Deletions cut 6 bases from V and 14 bases from J, with 19 bases between. Here the CDR3 reads CASSSGQWTTYF. CDR3 nucleotide sequence: TGTGCCAGCAGCTCCGGACAGTGGACCACCTACTTC.